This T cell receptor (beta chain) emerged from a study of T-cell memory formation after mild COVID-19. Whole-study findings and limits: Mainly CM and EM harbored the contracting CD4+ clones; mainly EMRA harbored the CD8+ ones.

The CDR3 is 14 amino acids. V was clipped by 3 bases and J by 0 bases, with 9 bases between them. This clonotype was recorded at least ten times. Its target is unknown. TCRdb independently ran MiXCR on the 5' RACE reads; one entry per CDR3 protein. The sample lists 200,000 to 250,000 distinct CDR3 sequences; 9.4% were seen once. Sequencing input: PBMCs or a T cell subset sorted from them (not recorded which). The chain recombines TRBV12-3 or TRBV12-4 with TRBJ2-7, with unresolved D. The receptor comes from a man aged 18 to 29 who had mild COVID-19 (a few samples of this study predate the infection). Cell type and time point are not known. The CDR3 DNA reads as TGTGCCAGCAGTTTGACTTCCGCCTCCTACGAGCAGTACTTC. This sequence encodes CASSLTSASYEQYF.